This TCR beta chain was identified in a study of T cell changes during pregnancy in multiple sclerosis. This clone has only one observation. Using immunoSEQ multiplex PCR, the repertoire was profiled, and TCRdb retains in-frame clones only, with some absent. The sample has fewer than 55,000 clones; approximately 90% are singletons. The CDR3 loop spans 16 amino acids. With 3 bases removed from V and 1 base from J, the gap between germline ends came to 15 bases. Germline V gene data show CDR1 as LNHDA and CDR2 as SQIVND (reference sequence). This specimen was peripheral blood, taken in the first trimester of pregnancy. The receptor was derived from a female donor with multiple sclerosis, enrolled in a pregnancy study. V is TRBV19 and J is TRBJ1-2; D unresolved. The CDR3 DNA is TGTGCCAGTAGTATCCCCGCGTTCCAATATAACTATGGCTACACCTTC. Translation: CASSIPAFQYNYGYTF.